This T cell receptor beta chain was identified in a study of CD8 T cells in ankylosing spondylitis. Note on this clonotype: Its antigen is undetermined.

Library preparation for TCR beta used quantitative 5'-RACE with molecular barcodes. A single record per CDR3 protein comes from TCRdb applying MiXCR to the 5' RACE reads. This table holds about 35,000 distinct CDR3 sequences, less than 4% found once. Study-level points and caveats: What seemed typical of ankylosing spondylitis blood was a TCR beta motif built from under 10 highly homologous variants. CD8+ cells made up the disease-linked clones, which were relatively rare in peripheral blood. Some of these motif variants have turned up before, in reports on reactive arthritis synovial fluid and blood.

Sequences were obtained from blood, either unsorted or a sorted T cell fraction (not recorded which). The sequence derives from a male donor with ankylosing spondylitis or in good health (not recorded which).

The CDR3 spells CASSVEGVLNTEAFF. CDR3 DNA: TGTGCCAGCAGCGTAGAGGGAGTTCTGAACACTGAAGCTTTCTTT. The V and J genes are TRBV9 and TRBJ1-1; D gene ambiguous. Per the germline V gene, CDR1 is SGDLS and CDR2 is YYNGEE. Trimming took 0 bases from V and 0 from J, leaving 9 bases between them. CDR3 size: 15 residues.